The TCR beta chain under discussion was sequenced for a study of post-analysis software for immune sequencing data. As for the study in general: Progressive-relapsing, secondary progressive and relapsing-remitting multiple sclerosis were among the disease courses included.

Incorporated into the TCR beta cDNA libraries were unique molecular identifiers, which served to reduce PCR and sequencing biases. When roughly 0.9 to 10 million T cells were used, they gave around 500,000 cDNA molecules. TCRdb re-analysed the PCR reads in MiXCR, keeping a single row per CDR3 protein. This sample yields hundreds of thousands of distinct CDR3 sequences, of which 53% are seen a single time; 4.6% belongs to the top ten. Germline-derived CDR1 and CDR2 are MNHEY and SVGAGI. V was shortened by 6 bases and J by 0 bases, with 12 bases between the two germline ends. CDR3 length equals 15 residues. Findings and limits, study-wide: Significantly lower normalized Chao1 diversity was found in patients with multiple sclerosis relative to controls. Compared with controls, patients had more of about 5 TRBV segments, including TRBV5-6, TRBV5-1 and TRBV20-1.

As to this clonotype: Its antigen is unknown.

Specimen: blood. This sequence was found in a girl aged 10 to 17 with multiple sclerosis. This chain connects TRBV6-5 to TRBJ2-1; D is undetermined. The chain's CDR3 is CASRPLLSSYNEQFF. The DNA for the CDR3 is TGTGCCAGCAGGCCGCTTTTGTCCTCCTACAATGAGCAGTTCTTC.